This entry lists 29 T cell receptor beta chains sequenced from one sample in a study of shared clonotypes between healthy human individuals. Measured with immunoSEQ multiplex PCR; TCRdb has only the in-frame clones, and not every one. Of more than 2,000,000 clones in the sample, around 90% are singletons; the top ten hold roughly 0.14%. The specimen was naive CD4+ T cells sorted from blood. Subset meaning: CD45RA+ positively selected. Source of these receptors: a man younger than 35 in good health.

The count of this clone is one. J is TRBJ2-7 and V is TRBV18, with D possibly being TRBD1 (5 bases). Trimming took 4 bases from V and 5 from J, leaving 15 bases between them. Germline assignment: CDR1 KGHSH and CDR2 LQKENI. The CDR3 is 14 amino acids. The CDR3 loop is CASSQTVGRDEQYF. CDR3 sequence (DNA): TGTGCCAGCTCACAGACAGTGGGGCGCGACGAGCAGTACTTC. The entire variable domain, with the rest obtained from reference TRBV18 and TRBJ2-7, is as follows: NAGVMQNPRHLVRRRGQEARLRCSPMKGHSHVYWYRQLPEEGLKFMVYLQKENIIDESGMPKERFSAEFPKEGPSILRIQQVVRGDSAAYFCASSQTVGRDEQYFGPGTRLTVT.

V is TRBV6-6 and J is TRBJ1-5, with TRBD1 as a possible D gene (6 bases). Per germline, CDR1 MNHNY and CDR2 SVGAGI (reference sequence). The ends were cut back, 6 bases at V and 4 bases at J, with 10 bases in the middle. CDR3 size: 13 residues. In nucleotides, the CDR3 is TGTGCCAGCAGGGGGGCAGGGAATCAGCCCCAGCATTTT. This codes for CASRGAGNQPQHF.

As to this clone: This specimen includes other DNA sequences encoding the same CDR3. CDR3: CASSPTSDYEQYF. The CDR3 DNA is TGTGCCAGCTCCCCGACTAGCGATTACGAGCAGTACTTC. The chain joins TRBV18 to TRBJ2-7; 8 bases map to TRBD2. The V and J ends lost 6 bases and 4 bases, in that order; junction bases with no gene match: 5. The CDR3 extends over 13 amino acids. The germline CDR1 and CDR2 sequences are KGHSH and LQKENI.

V gene TRBV7-2 combines with J gene TRBJ2-7, with D possibly matching TRBD1 (5 bases). Looked up from germline, CDR1 is SGHTA and CDR2 is FQGNSA. V gave up 5 bases and J gave up 3 bases, with 20 bases separating them. This CDR3 spans 16 amino acids. CDR3 nucleotide sequence: TGTGCCAGCAGCCCTTGGGCAGTAGGGGCTAACTACGAGCAGTACTTC. Amino acids: CASSPWAVGANYEQYF.

The chain is built from TRBV7-9 and TRBJ2-5, with 9 bases that match TRBD2. J lost 5 bases, V lost 1 base, and 8 bases had no gene match. The CDR3 covers 16 residues. The V gene's germline CDR1 is SEHNR and CDR2 FQNEAQ (reference sequence). The DNA for the CDR3 is TGTGCCAGCAGCTTAGAGGCGCGGGAGGGCCGGGAGACCCAGTACTTC. It is translated as CASSLEAREGRETQYF.

The J gene is TRBJ2-4, the V gene TRBV18, with D possibly being TRBD2 (7 bases). V gave up 2 bases and J gave up 1 base, with 18 bases separating them. CDR3 length: 18 residues. CDR1 and CDR2 (germline): KGHSH, LQKENI. The CDR3 DNA is TGTGCCAGCTCACCATCTGGGGGGGCCACTGCGGCCAAAAACATTCAGTACTTC. Encoded protein: CASSPSGGATAAKNIQYF.

There are a few counts of this clone. The chain carries TRBV30 and TRBJ1-1, with D hard to call. This CDR3 is 11 amino acids long. Trimming removed 1 base from V and 3 bases from J, with 3 bases in between. Germline loops: CDR1 GTSNPN, CDR2 SVGIG (reference sequence). CDR3 amino acids: CAWSAHTEAFF. The DNA of the CDR3 is TGTGCCTGGAGTGCCCACACTGAAGCTTTCTTT.

The V and J genes are TRBV6-1 and TRBJ1-2; D ambiguous. The germline V gene has CDR1 MNHNS and CDR2 SASEGT. This CDR3 region has 13 residues. V was pared by 8 bases and J by 1 base, with 11 bases between. This chain's CDR3 is CASGVLVNYGYTF. In DNA, the CDR3 is TGTGCCAGCGGCGTCTTGGTTAACTATGGCTACACCTTC.

V is TRBV9 and J is TRBJ2-7; D unclear. The CDR3 runs to 14 residues. Looked up from germline, CDR1 is SGDLS and CDR2 is YYNGEE. Trimming took off 0 bases at V and 6 bases at J, with 13 bases between the two ends. Here the CDR3 DNA reads TGTGCCAGCAGCGTAGGAACGGGTTTGTGCGAGCAGTACTTC. This gives the protein CASSVGTGLCEQYF. Using reference TRBV9 and TRBJ2-7 for the parts outside the CDR3, the full variable domain is DSGVTQTPKHLITATGQRVTLRCSPRSGDLSVYWYQQSLDQGLQFLIQYYNGEERAKGNILERFSAQQFPDLHSELNLSSLELGDSALYFCASSVGTGLCEQYFGPGTRLTVT.

The rearrangement links TRBV9 to TRBJ1-2; 8 positions agree with TRBD1. The length of the CDR3 is 13 residues. CDR1 is SGDLS, CDR2 YYNGEE, per germline. V lost 0 bases to trimming and J lost 8 bases; unmatched junction nucleotides: 3. The CDR3 sequence: CASSVETGVGYTF. The CDR3 nucleotides read TGTGCCAGCAGCGTAGAGACAGGGGTAGGCTACACCTTC.

The genes are TRBV6-5 and TRBJ1-1, with 9 bases that match TRBD1. This CDR3 region has 14 residues. Germline V gene sequence: CDR1 MNHEY, CDR2 SVGAGI. The V gene end was trimmed by 7 bases and the J gene end by 7 bases; junction bases not matched to a gene: 10. CDR3 amino acids: CASTTNRGRGEAFF. The CDR3 DNA sequence: TGTGCCAGCACTACTAACAGGGGGCGAGGTGAAGCTTTCTTT.

This chain joins TRBV19 and TRBJ1-5; 8 bases match TRBD1. The length of the CDR3 is 14 residues. From germline, CDR1 is LNHDA and CDR2 SQIVND (reference sequence). V was pared by 7 bases and J by 4 bases, with 6 bases of the junction left unmatched. The CDR3 region is CASNPQGANQPQHF. The CDR3 coding sequence is TGTGCCAGTAACCCTCAGGGGGCGAATCAGCCCCAGCATTTT.

The gene calls are TRBV7-9 and TRBJ1-4; D unresolved. V was clipped by 2 bases and J by 3 bases, with 13 bases between them. The CDR3 extends over 16 amino acids. Looked up from germline, CDR1 is SEHNR and CDR2 is FQNEAQ (reference sequence). The CDR3 here is CASSLFGAEPNEKLFF. CDR3 nucleotide sequence: TGTGCCAGCAGCTTATTTGGTGCAGAGCCTAATGAAAAACTGTTTTTT.

V is TRBV5-5 and J is TRBJ1-1; weak D call: TRBD1 (6 bases). Looked up from germline, CDR1 is SGHKS and CDR2 is YYEKEE (reference sequence). The CDR3 is 15 residues long. V lost 5 bases and J lost 4, with 18 bases in between. CDR3: CASRTGQGLGTEAFF. CDR3 DNA: TGTGCCAGCAGAACCGGCCAGGGGTTGGGCACTGAAGCTTTCTTT.

This clone is a singleton in its sample. The chain uses TRBV6-1 and TRBJ2-5; the match to TRBD2 covers 12 bases. Unmatched junction bases numbered 6, after V lost 6 bases and J lost 4 bases. CDR3 size: 15 residues. The V gene's germline CDR1 is MNHNS and CDR2 SASEGT. CDR3: CASSLAGGLGETQYF. The CDR3 nucleotides read TGTGCCAGCAGCCTAGCGGGGGGGCTTGGAGAGACCCAGTACTTC.

The V gene is TRBV18, the J gene TRBJ1-6; 7 bases line up with TRBD1. The ends lost 4 bases at V and 6 bases at J; junction bases unmatched: 6. The CDR3 loop spans 15 amino acids. Germline V gives CDR1 KGHSH, CDR2 LQKENI. CDR3 nucleotide sequence: TGTGCCAGCTCACGCGGGACAGAGCCTAATTCACCCCTCCACTTT. This sequence encodes CASSRGTEPNSPLHF. The full variable domain, its missing parts supplied by reference TRBV18 and TRBJ1-6, is NAGVMQNPRHLVRRRGQEARLRCSPMKGHSHVYWYRQLPEEGLKFMVYLQKENIIDESGMPKERFSAEFPKEGPSILRIQQVVRGDSAAYFCASSRGTEPNSPLHFGNGTRLTVT.

In its sample, this clone was seen a few times. The chain recombines TRBV6-1 with TRBJ1-2, with D hard to call. The CDR3 has 11 residues. Germline values: CDR1 MNHNS, CDR2 SASEGT. Deletions cut 7 bases from V and 8 bases from J, with 11 bases between. CDR3 protein: CASKRSGGYTF. The CDR3 nucleotides are TGTGCCAGCAAGCGTTCGGGGGGCTACACCTTC.

The chain is built from TRBV9 and TRBJ2-3; 10 nucleotides line up with TRBD1. V trimming: 4 bases; J trimming: 4 bases; junction bases outside the gene matches: 15. The CDR3 has 18 residues. Germline V CDR1 and CDR2: SGDLS, YYNGEE. The CDR3 DNA reads as TGTGCCAGCAGCCCTCATCCCGGGACAGGGGTTGTGGCAGATACGCAGTATTTT. Its translation: CASSPHPGTGVVADTQYF. The variable domain in full, with the rest retrieved from reference TRBV9 and TRBJ2-3, is DSGVTQTPKHLITATGQRVTLRCSPRSGDLSVYWYQQSLDQGLQFLIQYYNGEERAKGNILERFSAQQFPDLHSELNLSSLELGDSALYFCASSPHPGTGVVADTQYFGPGTRLTVL.

The chain carries TRBV6-6 and TRBJ2-2; D possibly matches TRBD1 or TRBD2 (6 bases each). The germline CDR1 and CDR2 sequences are MNHNY and SVGAGI (reference sequence). CDR3 length: 14 amino acids. V was clipped by 5 bases and J by 6 bases, with 13 bases between them. Written as DNA, the CDR3 is TGTGCCAGCAGTGAGGGGGGCCCTCCCGGGGAGCTGTTTTTT. It is translated as CASSEGGPPGELFF.

This rearrangement joins TRBV7-2 to TRBJ1-2; no clear D gene. Trimming shortened V by 0 bases and J by 1 base, and 6 bases separated the two germline ends. This CDR3 is built from 14 residues. The germline CDR1 and CDR2 sequences are SGHTA and FQGNSA. The CDR3 sequence is CASSLAGVNYGYTF. DNA for the CDR3: TGTGCCAGCAGCTTAGCCGGGGTTAACTATGGCTACACCTTC.

The V call is TRBV9, the J call TRBJ2-2; D ambiguous. Trimming took off 0 bases at V and 4 bases at J, with 10 bases between the two ends. Germline V gene lookup returns CDR1 SGDLS and CDR2 YYNGEE. This CDR3 spans 15 amino acids. The DNA for the CDR3 is TGTGCCAGCAGCGTAGACGGTGCCCCCACCGGGGAGCTGTTTTTT. Its protein is CASSVDGAPTGELFF. Full variable domain (rest looked up from reference TRBV9 and TRBJ2-2): DSGVTQTPKHLITATGQRVTLRCSPRSGDLSVYWYQQSLDQGLQFLIQYYNGEERAKGNILERFSAQQFPDLHSELNLSSLELGDSALYFCASSVDGAPTGELFFGEGSRLTVL.

This sequence joins TRBV9 and TRBJ2-5, with TRBD1 matching over 10 bases. The V gene's germline CDR1 is SGDLS and CDR2 YYNGEE. The length of the CDR3 is 14 residues. V lost 4 bases and J lost 5; bases outside the gene matches: 5. The CDR3 here is CASSTTDRGETQYF. CDR3 bases: TGTGCCAGCAGCACTACGGACAGGGGGGAGACCCAGTACTTC.

J is TRBJ2-5 and V is TRBV5-6; D tentatively reads TRBD1 or TRBD2 (5 bases each). The CDR3 spans 14 residues. Deletions cut 0 bases from V and 5 bases from J, with 11 bases between. Germline V gene data show CDR1 as SGHDT and CDR2 as YYEEEE. This CDR3 is CASSLAVGVETQYF. Here the CDR3 DNA reads TGTGCCAGCAGCTTGGCCGTGGGGGTGGAGACCCAGTACTTC.

The chain carries TRBV7-8 and TRBJ2-1, with 9 bases that match TRBD2. V lost 3 bases and J lost 5; bases outside the gene matches: 8. The CDR3 runs to 16 residues. CDR1 is SGHVS, CDR2 FQNEAQ, per germline. The CDR3 sequence is CASSFLAGAGNNEQFF. Written as DNA, the CDR3 is TGTGCCAGCAGCTTCTTAGCGGGGGCGGGGAACAATGAGCAGTTCTTC. Looking up the rest from reference TRBV7-8 and TRBJ2-1 gives the full variable domain: GAGVSQSPRYKVAKRGQDVALRCDPISGHVSLFWYQQALGQGPEFLTYFQNEAQLDKSGLPSDRFFAERPEGSVSTLKIQRTQQEDSAVYLCASSFLAGAGNNEQFFGPGTRLTVL.

The chain combines TRBV18 with TRBJ2-1; D is unclear. Trimming removed 0 bases at V and 0 bases at J, with 9 bases between. The CDR3 spans 16 residues. Germline CDR1 is KGHSH and CDR2 is LQKENI. CDR3 nucleotide sequence: TGTGCCAGCTCACCACCGAGCTTGAGCTCCTACAATGAGCAGTTCTTC. Translation: CASSPPSLSSYNEQFF.

This CDR3 reads CASSSNRGAYEQYF. DNA of the CDR3: TGTGCCAGCAGTTCCAACAGGGGCGCCTACGAGCAGTACTTC. The chain combines TRBV28 with TRBJ2-7, with 7 bases aligning to TRBD1. Germline values: CDR1 MDHEN, CDR2 SYDVKM. CDR3 length: 14 amino acids. V shed 4 bases and J 2 bases; nucleotides not matched to a gene: 5.

CDR3 amino acids: CASRGGVAGVMWEQYF. CDR3 nucleotide sequence: TGCGCCAGCAGAGGGGGGGTAGCGGGAGTTATGTGGGAGCAGTACTTC. The chain is built from TRBV4-1 and TRBJ2-7; the match to TRBD2 covers 9 bases. Germline V gives CDR1 MGHRA, CDR2 YSYEKL. CDR3 size: 16 residues. The J segment lost 7 bases and the V segment lost 6 bases, leaving 16 bases of the junction unmatched.

For this clone: This sample also contains other DNA sequences that code for the same CDR3. V usage is TRBV5-1 and J usage is TRBJ2-7; D tentatively reads TRBD1 or TRBD2 (6 bases each). Germline CDR1 SGHRS, CDR2 YFSETQ. This CDR3 spans 14 amino acids. The V gene lost 0 bases and the J gene lost 2 bases, with 9 bases spanning the gap. The chain's CDR3 is CASSLEGGTYEQYF. The CDR3, as DNA: TGCGCCAGCAGCTTGGAGGGGGGAACCTACGAGCAGTACTTC.

The chain couples TRBV19 to TRBJ2-7; D is uncertain. This CDR3 contains 12 residues. Trimming cost V 6 bases and J 6 bases, with 12 bases left between them. The germline gives CDR1 LNHDA, CDR2 SQIVND (reference sequence). This CDR3 reads CASSLLGLEQYF. CDR3 DNA: TGTGCCAGTAGCCTCTTAGGTCTCGAGCAGTACTTC. The whole variable domain, remainder taken from reference TRBV19 and TRBJ2-7, is DGGITQSPKYLFRKEGQNVTLSCEQNLNHDAMYWYRQDPGQGLRLIYYSQIVNDFQKGDIAEGYSVSREKKESFPLTVTSAQKNPTAFYLCASSLLGLEQYFGPGTRLTVT.